Described below is a single TCR beta chain sequence and its context. Researchers sorted participants into cohorts using their self-reported clinical history. Recovered participants had two consecutive negative NP/OP PCR tests, healthcare professional clearance, or symptom resolution. The data originate from a study of blood T cell repertoires in COVID-19. Profiled with immunoSEQ multiplex PCR; TCRdb holds only in-frame clones, not every one. This repertoire shows approximately 470,000 clones, roughly 87% found once; its top ten account for under 0.85%. CDR3 length: 13 residues. V shed 4 bases and J shed 8 bases, with 14 bases lying between them. Looked up from germline, CDR1 is MDHEN and CDR2 is SYDVKM.

The sequenced sample consisted of PBMCs or T cells enriched from blood (not recorded which). The chain uses TRBV28 and TRBJ1-2, with a weak D call TRBD1 (6 bases). The origin of this receptor is a woman between 18 and 30 years old who had recovered from COVID-19. The CDR3 is CASSSSRGGGYTF. For the CDR3, the DNA is TGTGCCAGCAGTTCCTCAAGGGGGGGCGGCTACACCTTC.